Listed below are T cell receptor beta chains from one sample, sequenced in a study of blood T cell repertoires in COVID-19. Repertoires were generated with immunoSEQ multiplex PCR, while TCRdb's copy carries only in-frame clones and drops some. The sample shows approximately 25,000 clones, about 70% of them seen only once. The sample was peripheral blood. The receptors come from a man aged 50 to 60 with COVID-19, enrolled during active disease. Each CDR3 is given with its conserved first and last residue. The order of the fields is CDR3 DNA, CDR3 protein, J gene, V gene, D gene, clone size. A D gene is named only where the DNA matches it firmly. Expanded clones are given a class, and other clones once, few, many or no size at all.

TGTGCCATCAGTGAGCGTGGTAGTGAGGGTGAGCAGTTCTTC | CAISERGSEGEQFF | TRBJ2-1 | TRBV10-3 | - | -
TGTGCCTGGGAATCGACAGCGAACACTGAAGCTTTCTTT | CAWESTANTEAFF | TRBJ1-1 | TRBV30 | - | -
TGTGCCAGCTCACCATACTCGGACAGGGGATCCACTGAAGCTTTCTTT | CASSPYSDRGSTEAFF | TRBJ1-1 | TRBV18 | TRBD1 | -
TGTGCCATGATGGGACAGGGAGTCTCTGGGGCCAACGTCCTGACTTTC | CAMMGQGVSGANVLTF | TRBJ2-6 | TRBV10-3 | TRBD1 | -
TGTGCCAGCAGCCAATCGGGGGGCACTGAAGCTTTCTTT | CASSQSGGTEAFF | TRBJ1-1 | TRBV16 | - | once
TGTGCCAGCAGTCCTTTGGACAGGGGTGCAGACGAAGCTTTCTTT | CASSPLDRGADEAFF | TRBJ1-1 | TRBV2 | TRBD1 | once
TGTGCCAGCAGCTGGACAGGGAGCACAGATACGCAGTATTTT | CASSWTGSTDTQYF | TRBJ2-3 | TRBV7-9 | TRBD1 | -
TGTGCCAGTAGAAGACAGGGCGATGGAAACACCATATATTTT | CASRRQGDGNTIYF | TRBJ1-3 | TRBV19 | TRBD1 | -
TGTGCCAGCAGCGTAGGACAGCTTACCTATGGCTACACCTTC | CASSVGQLTYGYTF | TRBJ1-2 | TRBV9 | - | medium-sized
TGTGCCAGCAGCTTAGAGGGACAGAACACTGAAGCTTTCTTT | CASSLEGQNTEAFF | TRBJ1-1 | TRBV11-3 | - | -
TGTGCCAGCAGCTTTTTAGGGGGTGCGTTTGAACAAACAGATACGCAGTATTTT | CASSFLGGAFEQTDTQYF | TRBJ2-3 | TRBV11-2 | - | -
TGTGCCAGCAGTAGAAGGACAGCCGCCTACGAGCAGTACTTC | CASSRRTAAYEQYF | TRBJ2-7 | TRBV28 | - | few
TGCAGTACAGGGGGCGAAAGAGACAATCAGCCCCAGCATTTT | CSTGGERDNQPQHF | TRBJ1-5 | TRBV29-1 | TRBD1 | -
TGTGCCAGCAGCTTAGATCCGGGATCCTGGGGAGAGCAGTACTTC | CASSLDPGSWGEQYF | TRBJ2-7 | TRBV11-2 | - | few
TGTGCCAGTAAAACCGGGTACAATGAGCAGTTCTTC | CASKTGYNEQFF | TRBJ2-1 | TRBV19 | - | -
TGTGCCAGCATTGGGCCCCCCAGGTCAGATACGCAGTATTTT | CASIGPPRSDTQYF | TRBJ2-3 | TRBV6-5 | - | -
TGTGCCAGCAGAAAACCGGGAAGTCAGTCCTACGAGCAGTACTTC | CASRKPGSQSYEQYF | TRBJ2-7 | TRBV28 | - | -
TGCAGCGTGAGGGCGAGTCTAGTCCATGAGCAGTTCTTC | CSVRASLVHEQFF | TRBJ2-1 | TRBV29-1 | - | -
TGTGCCAGCAGCTCACAGGGTTACGAGCAGTACTTC | CASSSQGYEQYF | TRBJ2-7 | TRBV11-2 | - | -
TGTGCCAGCAGTAGCAACAGGGGCTCCCTCAAGCAGTACTTC | CASSSNRGSLKQYF | TRBJ2-7 | TRBV28 | TRBD1 | -
TGTGCCAGCAGACAGGCGGCAGTCAGCAATCAGCCCCAGCATTTT | CASRQAAVSNQPQHF | TRBJ1-5 | TRBV19 | - | -
TGTGCCAGCAGCTTGGAGGGACTAGTAAACAATGAGCAGTTCTTC | CASSLEGLVNNEQFF | TRBJ2-1 | TRBV5-8 | TRBD2 | -
TGTGCCAGCAGTCCGAGACTCTCTGGAAACACCATATATTTT | CASSPRLSGNTIYF | TRBJ1-3 | TRBV6-2/TRBV6-3 | - | once
TGTGCCTGGAGCCAGCTAGCCTCACCTGAAAAGGCTAACTATGGCTACACCTTC | CAWSQLASPEKANYGYTF | TRBJ1-2 | TRBV30 | - | -
TGTGCCAGCAGCGAAGGGACGGCGGGACGAAACACCATATATTTT | CASSEGTAGRNTIYF | TRBJ1-3 | TRBV9 | - | -
TGTGCCAGCAGTTGGCTTCTGACCGGGGAGCTGTTTTTT | CASSWLLTGELFF | TRBJ2-2 | TRBV27 | - | -
TGTGCCAGCAACCGACGGGGGGGCCAGGGGACCGGGGAGCTGTTTTTT | CASNRRGGQGTGELFF | TRBJ2-2 | TRBV11-2 | TRBD2 | -
TGCGCCAGCAGCTTGGGGACAGGGGGTGCGTCAGGCACTGAAGCTTTCTTT | CASSLGTGGASGTEAFF | TRBJ1-1 | TRBV5-1 | TRBD1 | -
TGTGCCAGTTCTTCACGTGGGCGGGGCAATCAGCCCCAGCATTTT | CASSSRGRGNQPQHF | TRBJ1-5 | TRBV19 | - | -
TGTGCCAGCAAGCCCGGGGCCAACGTCCTGACTTTC | CASKPGANVLTF | TRBJ2-6 | TRBV11-2 | - | -
TGTGCCACCAGTGATAGCAGGTTCTCTGGGGCCAACGTCCTGACTTTC | CATSDSRFSGANVLTF | TRBJ2-6 | TRBV24-1 | - | -
TGTGCCAGCAGCATCAGGGGGCGGGAGACCCAGTACTTC | CASSIRGRETQYF | TRBJ2-5 | TRBV11-2 | TRBD1 | once
TGTGCCAGCAGTGAAGGGGCAGTGCCATACGAGCAGTACTTC | CASSEGAVPYEQYF | TRBJ2-7 | TRBV6-1 | - | -
TGTGCCAGCAGCCAAGACCCCCTCTTTAGCTACACCTTC | CASSQDPLFSYTF | TRBJ1-2 | TRBV14 | - | once
TGCGCCAGCAGCCAAGATGACAGGGAAGGCTACACCTTC | CASSQDDREGYTF | TRBJ1-2 | TRBV4-1 | TRBD1 | few
TGTGCCAGTAGAAACCCCGACAGGGACCCCCAGCATTTT | CASRNPDRDPQHF | TRBJ1-5 | TRBV19 | TRBD1 | -
TGCGCCAGCAGCTCCCCAACAGGGGGCGACGAGCAGTACTTC | CASSSPTGGDEQYF | TRBJ2-7 | TRBV5-1 | TRBD1 | once
TGTGCTAGTGGTCGGGAGGCCGGGGAGCTGTTTTTT | CASGREAGELFF | TRBJ2-2 | TRBV12-5 | TRBD2 | -
TGTGCCAGCCGGGACAGCTGGGTGGGTGGAAACACCATATATTTT | CASRDSWVGGNTIYF | TRBJ1-3 | TRBV6-5 | TRBD1 | -
TGTGCCAGCAGCCTGGACAGAGATACGCAGTATTTT | CASSLDRDTQYF | TRBJ2-3 | TRBV11-2 | - | few
TGTGCCAGCAGTGGAAGGGGCGAGCAGTACTTC | CASSGRGEQYF | TRBJ2-7 | TRBV2 | - | -
TGTGCCTGGAGTGTTGGCGGGGGGCATGGCGAGCAGTACTTC | CAWSVGGGHGEQYF | TRBJ2-7 | TRBV30 | TRBD2 | -
TGTGCCTGGAGTGCCCCCCCGGGGGAGGGGAACTATGGCTACACCTTC | CAWSAPPGEGNYGYTF | TRBJ1-2 | TRBV30 | - | -
TGTGCCAGCAGCCGCCCAGGGGGAGACACCGGGGAGCTGTTTTTT | CASSRPGGDTGELFF | TRBJ2-2 | TRBV9 | TRBD1 | -
TGCGCCAGCAGCCGGGACTTAGATACGCAGTATTTT | CASSRDLDTQYF | TRBJ2-3 | TRBV4-1 | - | few
TGCGCCAGCAGTACTCTCCCGGGGGAGAACACTGAAGCTTTCTTT | CASSTLPGENTEAFF | TRBJ1-1 | TRBV5-1 | - | -
TGTGCCAGTAGCAACCAACTAGCGGGGGGGCGGAATACGCAGTATTTT | CASSNQLAGGRNTQYF | TRBJ2-3 | TRBV19 | TRBD2 | -
TGTGCCAGCAGCTTATCCGACGGGAGGGCAGATACGCAGTATTTT | CASSLSDGRADTQYF | TRBJ2-3 | TRBV11-3 | TRBD2 | -
TGTGCCATCAGTGAGTCAATGCAGGGGGCAGGTCAGCCCCAGCATTTT | CAISESMQGAGQPQHF | TRBJ1-5 | TRBV10-3 | TRBD1 | -
TGTGCCAGCAATTTCCGGATGGGGCAGGGAAGCGGCTACACCTTC | CASNFRMGQGSGYTF | TRBJ1-2 | TRBV2 | - | -
TGTGCCAGCAGCTCCCTTCAGTACACAGGGCGGTACGAGCAGTACTTC | CASSSLQYTGRYEQYF | TRBJ2-7 | TRBV7-9 | - | -
TGTGCCAGCAGCGGGACAGGGTATGGGCAGCCCCAGCATTTT | CASSGTGYGQPQHF | TRBJ1-5 | TRBV9 | TRBD1 | -
TGTGCCAGCAGCTTGGCGGGGACACCGAACACTGAAGCTTTCTTT | CASSLAGTPNTEAFF | TRBJ1-1 | TRBV5-5 | - | -
TGTGCCAGCAGTTACGGGTGGGAGAGGTACAATGAGCAGTTCTTC | CASSYGWERYNEQFF | TRBJ2-1 | TRBV6-5 | - | -
TGTGCCAGCAGTTACACTAGCGGGAGGCAAGAGACCCAGTACTTC | CASSYTSGRQETQYF | TRBJ2-5 | TRBV6-6 | TRBD2 | -
TGTGCCAGCATCGTGAGACGAGGGGGTACTGAAGCTTTCTTT | CASIVRRGGTEAFF | TRBJ1-1 | TRBV28 | - | -
TGTGCCAGCAGTGAAATAGCGGGGGGGCCAGATACGCAGTATTTT | CASSEIAGGPDTQYF | TRBJ2-3 | TRBV6-1 | TRBD2 | -
TGTGCCAGCGGACGGGGGGGGAACTACGAGCAGTACTTC | CASGRGGNYEQYF | TRBJ2-7 | TRBV7-9 | TRBD2 | -
TGTGCCACCGCGCCCAGACAGGGGAGTATTTTTGACATTCAGTACTTC | CATAPRQGSIFDIQYF | TRBJ2-4 | TRBV19 | TRBD1 | -
TGTGCCAGCAGCATACAAACAGGGGGCAACACCGGGGAGCTGTTTTTT | CASSIQTGGNTGELFF | TRBJ2-2 | TRBV7-3 | TRBD1 | -